This TCR beta chain was retrieved from a study of shared clonotypes between healthy human individuals. Study-level results: Sharing across a handful of donors was seen in 4% to 6.5% of naive CD4 clonotypes. Rarefaction analysis demonstrated incomplete sorted-subset sequencing notwithstanding large depth.

In the case of this clone: Its cognate antigen is unknown.

TCRdb's table, derived via immunoSEQ multiplex PCR, lists solely in-frame clones and lacks some. Of some 1.4 million clones listed, about 96% are singletons. The donor population consisted of healthy HIV-negative adults with no recent acute infections or vaccinations. Per germline, CDR1 MNHEY and CDR2 SMNVEV (reference sequence). Trimming took off 5 bases at V and 4 bases at J, with 8 bases between the two ends. The CDR3 runs to 13 residues. The clonotype was recovered from a man aged 30 to 39 in good health. Sequencing used naive CD4+ T cells sorted from blood. The subset here: CD45RA+ positively selected. The V call is TRBV27, the J call TRBJ2-2; D gene ambiguous. The CDR3 sequence: CASSHLFTGELFF. CDR3 nucleotide sequence: TGTGCCAGCAGTCACCTCTTCACCGGGGAGCTGTTTTTT.